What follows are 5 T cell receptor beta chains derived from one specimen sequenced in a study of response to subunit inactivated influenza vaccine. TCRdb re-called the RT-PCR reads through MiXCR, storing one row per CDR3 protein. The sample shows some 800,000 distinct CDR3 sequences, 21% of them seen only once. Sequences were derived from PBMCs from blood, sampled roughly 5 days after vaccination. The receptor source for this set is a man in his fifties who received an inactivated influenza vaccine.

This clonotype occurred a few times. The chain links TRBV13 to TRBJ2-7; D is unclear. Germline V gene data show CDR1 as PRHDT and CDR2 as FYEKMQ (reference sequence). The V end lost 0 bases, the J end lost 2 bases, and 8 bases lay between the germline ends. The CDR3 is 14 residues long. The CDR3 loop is CASSLGDPPYEQYF. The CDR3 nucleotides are TGTGCCAGCAGCTTAGGTGACCCTCCCTACGAGCAGTACTTC.

The CDR3: CASSLKQGFAAFF. The CDR3 DNA is TGTGCCAGCAGCTTAAAACAGGGCTTTGCAGCTTTCTTT. The V gene is TRBV7-2, the J gene TRBJ1-1, with a tentative D call TRBD1 (6 bases). V was trimmed by 2 bases and J by 10 bases, leaving 14 bases between them. Germline assignment: CDR1 SGHTA and CDR2 FQGNSA. The CDR3 has 13 amino acids.

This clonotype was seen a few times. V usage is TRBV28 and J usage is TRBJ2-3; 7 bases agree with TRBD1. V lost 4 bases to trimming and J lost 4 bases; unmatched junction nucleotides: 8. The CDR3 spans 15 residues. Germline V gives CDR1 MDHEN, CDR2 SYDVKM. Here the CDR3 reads CASSSTGQEADTQYF. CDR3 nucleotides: TGTGCCAGCAGTTCCACAGGACAGGAGGCAGATACGCAGTATTTT. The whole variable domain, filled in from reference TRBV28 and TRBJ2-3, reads DVKVTQSSRYLVKRTGEKVFLECVQDMDHENMFWYRQDPGLGLRLIYFSYDVKMKEKGDIPEGYSVSREKKERFSLILESASTNQTSMYLCASSSTGQEADTQYFGPGTRLTVL.

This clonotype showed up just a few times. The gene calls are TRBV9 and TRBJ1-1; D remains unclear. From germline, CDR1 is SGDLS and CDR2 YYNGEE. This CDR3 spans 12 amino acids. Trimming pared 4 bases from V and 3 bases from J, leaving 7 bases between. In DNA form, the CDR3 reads TGTGCCAGCAGCACCATTGACACTGAAGCTTTCTTT. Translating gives CASSTIDTEAFF.

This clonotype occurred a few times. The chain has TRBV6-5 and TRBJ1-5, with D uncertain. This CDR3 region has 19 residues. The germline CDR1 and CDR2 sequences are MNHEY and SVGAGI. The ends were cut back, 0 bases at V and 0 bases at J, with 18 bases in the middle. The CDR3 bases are TGTGCCAGCAGTTACTCGGAAGTGGGCAGCTTGAATAGCAATCAGCCCCAGCATTTT. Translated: CASSYSEVGSLNSNQPQHF.